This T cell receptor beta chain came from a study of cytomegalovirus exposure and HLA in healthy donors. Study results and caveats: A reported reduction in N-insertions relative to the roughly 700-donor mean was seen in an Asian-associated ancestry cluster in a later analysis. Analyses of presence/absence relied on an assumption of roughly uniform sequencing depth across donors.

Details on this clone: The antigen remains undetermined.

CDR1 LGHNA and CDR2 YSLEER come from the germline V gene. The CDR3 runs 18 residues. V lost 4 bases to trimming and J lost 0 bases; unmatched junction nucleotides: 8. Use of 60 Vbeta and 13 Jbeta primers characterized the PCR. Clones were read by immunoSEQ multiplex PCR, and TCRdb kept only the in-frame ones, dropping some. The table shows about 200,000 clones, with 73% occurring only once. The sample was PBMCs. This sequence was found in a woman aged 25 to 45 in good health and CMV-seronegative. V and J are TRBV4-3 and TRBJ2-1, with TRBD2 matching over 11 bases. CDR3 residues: CASSPLGTSGSSYNEQFF. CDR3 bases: TGCGCCAGCAGCCCCTTGGGGACTAGCGGAAGCTCCTACAATGAGCAGTTCTTC.